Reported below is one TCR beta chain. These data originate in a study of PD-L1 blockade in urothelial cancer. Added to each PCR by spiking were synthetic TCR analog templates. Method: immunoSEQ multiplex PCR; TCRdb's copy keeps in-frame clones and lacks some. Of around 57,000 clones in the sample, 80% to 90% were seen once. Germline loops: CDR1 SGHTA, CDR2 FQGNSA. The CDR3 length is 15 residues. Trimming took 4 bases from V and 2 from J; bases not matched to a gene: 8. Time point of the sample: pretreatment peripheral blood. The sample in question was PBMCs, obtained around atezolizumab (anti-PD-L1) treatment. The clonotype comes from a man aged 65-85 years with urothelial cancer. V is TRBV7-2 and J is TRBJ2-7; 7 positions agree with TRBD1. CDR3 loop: CASSSGQPQTYEQYF. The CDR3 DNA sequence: TGTGCCAGCAGCTCGGGACAGCCCCAAACCTACGAGCAGTACTTC.